One and the same sample provided the 27 T cell receptor beta chains below, sequenced in a study of T cell responses to AZD1222 COVID-19 vaccine (dated by TCRdb to the early 2020s). Library creation used the immunoSEQ multiplex PCR assay. This is the immuneACCESS table as TCRdb keeps it, with only in-frame sequences that have V and J called. A part of the clones is gone; compared with another copy, unresolved V genes explain less than half, and the rest is unexplained. A total of around 92,000 clones appear in this sample, roughly 90% of them only once. Approximately 22% of the sample goes to the ten largest clones. The time point label, read with the paper, signifies: baseline before first vaccination. Sample: peripheral blood, taken on day 0 of AZD1222 vaccination. The receptors here all came from an adult in good health.

The count of this clone is one. The rearrangement uses TRBV7-3 and TRBJ2-3; D is undetermined. Deletions cut 4 bases from V and 3 bases from J, with 8 bases between. Germline assignment: CDR1 SGHTA and CDR2 FQGTGA. The CDR3 extends over 13 amino acids. The CDR3 loop reads CASSWAATDTQYF. Written as DNA, the CDR3 is TGTGCCAGCAGCTGGGCAGCGACAGATACGCAGTATTTT.

The V and J genes are TRBV3-1 (or the pseudogene TRBV3-2) and TRBJ2-3; maybe TRBD2 (6 bases). The germline V gene encodes CDR1 LGHDT and CDR2 YNNKEL (reference sequence). Between the trimmed V and J ends, which lost 1 base and 10 bases, there was a span of 9 bases. The CDR3 has 12 amino acids. The CDR3 bases are TGTGCCAGCAGCCAAGTGGGGGAGGCGCAGTATTTT. As protein: CASSQVGEAQYF.

The table lists this clone with a few counts. The J gene is TRBJ2-7, the V gene TRBV11-3; unclear D gene. The CDR3 loop spans 13 amino acids. The germline V gene encodes CDR1 SGHNT and CDR2 YENEEA. Trimming took off 0 bases at V and 5 bases at J, with 8 bases between the two ends. CDR3 in DNA: TGTGCCAGCAGCTTAGATCAAAGCGACGAGCAGTACTTC. It codes for CASSLDQSDEQYF.

Of note for this clone: One base away lies a much larger clone, so this may be a sequencing read error. The chain couples TRBV7-9 to TRBJ1-6, with D possibly being TRBD1 (6 bases). V was pared by 8 bases and J by 9 bases, with 26 bases between. Per germline, CDR1 SEHNR and CDR2 FQNEAQ (reference sequence). The CDR3 covers 17 residues. The CDR3 loop is CASPPHDRKGPSSPLHF. The CDR3 nucleotides are TGTGCCAGCCCCCCCCACGACAGGAAGGGGCCGAGTTCACCCCTCCACTTT.

The chain links TRBV24-1 to TRBJ2-5; D is ambiguous. This CDR3 spans 16 amino acids. Germline CDR1 and CDR2: KGHDR and SFDVKD. V lost 3 bases and J 5 bases, leaving 18 bases between the germline ends. The CDR3, as DNA: TGTGCCACCAGTGATCAGCGATTGACGGGCGAGGAGACCCAGTACTTC. Its protein product is CATSDQRLTGEETQYF.

The chain carries TRBV4-2 and TRBJ1-1, with D hard to call. Looked up from germline, CDR1 is LGHNA and CDR2 is YNFKEQ. This CDR3 contains 14 residues. V lost 0 bases and J lost 5, with 10 bases in between. CDR3 amino acids: CASSQDLADTEAFF. In nucleotides, the CDR3 is TGTGCCAGCAGCCAAGATCTCGCGGATACTGAAGCTTTCTTT.

Regarding this clone: Different DNA sequences within this sample yield the same CDR3. The J gene is TRBJ1-5, the V gene TRBV19; tentative D call: TRBD1 (5 bases). The length of the CDR3 is 14 residues. Trimming stripped 5 bases from V and 0 bases from J, with 8 bases between. Germline-derived CDR1 and CDR2 are LNHDA and SQIVND (reference sequence). In DNA, the CDR3 is TGTGCCAGTAGTCCAGGGCATAGCAATCAGCCCCAGCATTTT. Protein product: CASSPGHSNQPQHF.

J is TRBJ2-7 and V is TRBV9, with D possibly called TRBD1 or TRBD2 (5 bases each). Germline V gene data show CDR1 as SGDLS and CDR2 as YYNGEE. The CDR3 spans 14 residues. V gave up 4 bases and J gave up 3 bases, with 14 bases separating them. The CDR3 protein is CASSPGTVDYEQYF. Here the CDR3 DNA reads TGTGCCAGCAGCCCGGGGACGGTGGACTACGAGCAGTACTTC.

The rearrangement joins TRBV5-1 to TRBJ2-7; 9 nucleotides agree with TRBD1. This CDR3 has 13 amino acids. Looked up from germline, CDR1 is SGHRS and CDR2 is YFSETQ. The ends lost 4 bases at V and 6 bases at J; junction bases unmatched: 5. CDR3 in amino acids: CASSPGQGLEQYF. CDR3 DNA sequence: TGCGCCAGCAGCCCGGGACAGGGACTCGAGCAGTACTTC. The variable domain in full, completed from reference TRBV5-1 and TRBJ2-7, reads KAGVTQTPRYLIKTRGQQVTLSCSPISGHRSVSWYQQTPGQGLQFLFEYFSETQRNKGNFPGRFSGRQFSNSRSEMNVSTLELGDSALYLCASSPGQGLEQYFGPGTRLTVT.

The V gene is TRBV4-3, the J gene TRBJ2-7, with D tentatively TRBD1 or TRBD2 (6 bases each). V shed 0 bases and J shed 9 bases, with 12 bases lying between them. The germline gives CDR1 LGHNA, CDR2 YSLEER. The CDR3 contains 13 residues. The CDR3 loop reads CASSQDRGAGQYF. The CDR3 region has the DNA TGCGCCAGCAGCCAAGATAGGGGGGCTGGGCAGTACTTC.

The rearrangement uses TRBV2 and TRBJ1-2; D gene unclear. Looked up from germline, CDR1 is SNHLY and CDR2 is FYNNEI. V shed 8 bases and J shed 5 bases, with 12 bases lying between them. The CDR3 is made up of 12 amino acids. CDR3 nucleotide sequence: TGTGCCAGCCTGCGTTTGGGGTATGGCTACACCTTC. Translation: CASLRLGYGYTF.

This chain joins TRBV7-2 and TRBJ1-3; no reliable D call. V was pared by 5 bases and J by 0 bases, with 17 bases between. The CDR3 totals 17 residues. The germline V gene has CDR1 SGHTA and CDR2 FQGNSA. In nucleotides, the CDR3 is TGTGCCAGCAGCCCCTCAATATCATTTAGCTCTGGAAACACCATATATTTT. Amino acid sequence: CASSPSISFSSGNTIYF.

The chain joins TRBV5-4 to TRBJ2-7; 7 bases fit TRBD1. The CDR3 covers 15 residues. The J segment lost 5 bases and the V segment lost 4 bases, leaving 12 bases of the junction unmatched. The germline V gene encodes CDR1 SGHNT and CDR2 YYREEE (reference sequence). The DNA of the CDR3 is TGTGCCAGCAGCACACGGACAGGAAGCACCAACGAGCAGTACTTC. Amino acid sequence: CASSTRTGSTNEQYF.

The chain links TRBV5-1 to TRBJ1-3; 7 nucleotides line up with TRBD1. This CDR3 comprises 15 residues. V dropped 5 bases and J dropped 3; count of bases not matched to a gene: 8. Germline CDR1 and CDR2: SGHRS and YFSETQ. This CDR3 is CASREGTAFGNTIYF. The CDR3 DNA sequence: TGCGCCAGCAGGGAGGGGACAGCTTTTGGAAACACCATATATTTT.

The genes are TRBV7-2 and TRBJ1-1; TRBD1 is a possible D gene (5 bases). Germline V CDR1 and CDR2: SGHTA, FQGNSA. This CDR3 contains 15 residues. V dropped 1 base and J dropped 3 bases, with 12 bases sitting between them. CDR3: CASSLVAIGDTEAFF. Written as DNA, the CDR3 is TGTGCCAGCAGCTTAGTAGCCATAGGGGACACTGAAGCTTTCTTT.

The V and J genes are TRBV7-9 and TRBJ1-4; 7 bases align to TRBD1. This CDR3 is 14 amino acids long. The V segment lost 2 bases and the J segment 7 bases; nucleotides outside the gene matches: 4. Germline V gene lookup returns CDR1 SEHNR and CDR2 FQNEAQ (reference sequence). The CDR3 DNA is TGTGCCAGCAGCTTATCCAGGGGGAGTGAAAAACTGTTTTTT. Its protein product is CASSLSRGSEKLFF.

This clone appeared a single time. This chain uses TRBV7-2 with TRBJ1-3, with D perhaps TRBD1 (5 bases). The CDR3 is made up of 14 amino acids. Germline V gives CDR1 SGHTA, CDR2 FQGNSA. Trimming cost V 6 bases and J 4 bases, with 13 bases left between them. The CDR3, as DNA: TGTGCCAGCAGTGCCGGGGGTTTCGGAAACACCATATATTTT. Its translation is CASSAGGFGNTIYF.

The V gene is TRBV18, the J gene TRBJ1-1; 9 bases line up with TRBD1. The V gene's germline CDR1 is KGHSH and CDR2 LQKENI. With V trimmed by 6 bases and J by 6 bases, 14 bases remained unmatched. The CDR3 consists of 16 residues. The CDR3 loop reads CASSPNPTGGFAEAFF. The CDR3 nucleotides read TGTGCCAGCTCCCCAAACCCCACAGGGGGCTTCGCTGAAGCTTTCTTT. The complete variable domain, with remaining parts taken from reference TRBV18 and TRBJ1-1, reads NAGVMQNPRHLVRRRGQEARLRCSPMKGHSHVYWYRQLPEEGLKFMVYLQKENIIDESGMPKERFSAEFPKEGPSILRIQQVVRGDSAAYFCASSPNPTGGFAEAFFGQGTRLTVV.

This chain links TRBV21-1 with TRBJ1-2. TRBV21-1 has pseudogene status. The CDR3 loop spans 17 amino acids. In nucleotides, the CDR3 is TGTGCCAGCAGCAACCTCCTTGAGGCCACAACTAACTATGGCTACACCTTC. Its translation: CASSNLLEATTNYGYTF.

V is TRBV4-2 and J is TRBJ2-3, with D maybe TRBD2 (5 bases). V lost 0 bases to trimming and J lost 8 bases, with 12 bases between them. Germline CDR1 and CDR2: LGHNA and YNFKEQ. The CDR3 is 14 residues long. The CDR3 here is CASSQDWRAGTQYF. Here the CDR3 DNA reads TGTGCCAGCAGCCAAGACTGGCGGGCAGGTACGCAGTATTTT.

The V and J genes are TRBV28 and TRBJ2-7; perhaps TRBD2 as D (6 bases). V was trimmed by 4 bases and J by 5 bases, leaving 18 bases between them. The CDR3 extends over 15 amino acids. CDR1 and CDR2 (germline): MDHEN, SYDVKM. CDR3 nucleotide sequence: TGTGCCAGCAGTTCGACAATACCGGGGGTACACGAGCAGTACTTC. Protein: CASSSTIPGVHEQYF. Based on the CDR3 plus reference TRBV28 and TRBJ2-7, the full variable domain is DVKVTQSSRYLVKRTGEKVFLECVQDMDHENMFWYRQDPGLGLRLIYFSYDVKMKEKGDIPEGYSVSREKKERFSLILESASTNQTSMYLCASSSTIPGVHEQYFGPGTRLTVT.

V is TRBV6-5 and J is TRBJ1-6; D uncertain. Trimming left V 0 bases short and J 7 bases short, with 10 bases between. This CDR3 spans 15 amino acids. From germline, CDR1 is MNHEY and CDR2 SVGAGI. CDR3 DNA sequence: TGTGCCAGCAGTTACTCAGGGAGTCCCAATTCACCCCTCCACTTT. Protein sequence: CASSYSGSPNSPLHF.

The V and J genes are TRBV18 and TRBJ1-4; a weak D match, TRBD1 (6 bases). The V gene lost 0 bases and the J gene lost 4 bases, with 9 bases spanning the gap. The CDR3 is 15 residues long. CDR1 KGHSH and CDR2 LQKENI come from the germline V gene. The CDR3 nucleotides read TGTGCCAGCTCACCACCGCAGGGGATTAATGAAAAACTGTTTTTT. Protein product: CASSPPQGINEKLFF.

The chain couples TRBV12-3 or TRBV12-4 to TRBJ2-5; a possible D gene is TRBD2 (6 bases). The CDR3 is 12 amino acids. Deletions cut 1 base from V and 9 bases from J, with 9 bases between. CDR3 amino acids: CASSLVWGAQYF. In nucleotides, the CDR3 is TGTGCCAGCAGTTTAGTCTGGGGGGCCCAGTACTTC.

This sequence joins TRBV7-2 and TRBJ2-2; 12 nucleotides align to TRBD1. Germline V gene data show CDR1 as SGHTA and CDR2 as FQGNSA. Trimming removed 5 bases from V and 7 bases from J; junction bases left unmatched: 11. The CDR3 consists of 17 residues. In DNA, the CDR3 is TGTGCCAGCAGCCTCATACCGGGACAGGGGGCCTTCGGGGAGCTGTTTTTT. Translated, it gives CASSLIPGQGAFGELFF.

The chain uses TRBV19 and TRBJ1-2; D is ambiguous. Germline V gives CDR1 LNHDA, CDR2 SQIVND (reference sequence). V lost 6 bases and J lost 0, with 5 bases in between. There are 12 residues in the CDR3. CDR3 in DNA: TGTGCCAGTAGAGTTTCTAACTATGGCTACACCTTC. This codes for CASRVSNYGYTF.

CDR3: CASSQGTGEAFF. The CDR3 region has the DNA TGTGCCAGCAGCCAAGGGACCGGTGAAGCTTTCTTT. V and J are TRBV6-5 and TRBJ1-1; weak D call: TRBD1 (5 bases). V was pared by 6 bases and J by 7 bases, with 12 bases between. This CDR3 contains 12 residues. Per germline, CDR1 MNHEY and CDR2 SVGAGI.